The rows below give T cell receptor beta chains drawn from one sample of a study of blood T cell repertoires in COVID-19. The repertoire was sequenced with immunoSEQ multiplex PCR; TCRdb's copy has only in-frame clones and lacks some. The sample comprises 250,000 to 300,000 clones, about 86% of which are singletons, and approximately 4.3% rests with the top ten. The sample was PBMCs or T cells enriched from blood (not recorded which). These receptors were taken from a young man with acute COVID-19. CDR3s include the opening cysteine and the closing phenylalanine or tryptophan. Fields, in order: clone size, D gene, V gene, J gene, CDR3 length, CDR3 DNA, CDR3 protein. A D gene is named only where the DNA matches it firmly. Not every row has a clone size; where given, it reads once, few, many or a size class.

clone size: -
D gene: -
V gene: TRBV11-3
J gene: TRBJ2-1
CDR3 length: 13
CDR3 DNA: TGTGCCAGCAGCTCGGACAGAGACAATGAGCAGTTCTTC
CDR3 protein: CASSSDRDNEQFF

clone size: few
D gene: -
V gene: TRBV11-2
J gene: TRBJ2-1
CDR3 length: 14
CDR3 DNA: TGTGCCAGCAGCCTAGCCCTCGGGATCAATGAGCAGTTCTTC
CDR3 protein: CASSLALGINEQFF

clone size: -
D gene: TRBD2
V gene: TRBV2
J gene: TRBJ2-1
CDR3 length: 14
CDR3 DNA: TGTGCCAGCAGTGGGACTAGCATTAAGAATGAGCAGTTCTTC
CDR3 protein: CASSGTSIKNEQFF

clone size: few
D gene: -
V gene: TRBV29-1
J gene: TRBJ1-2
CDR3 length: 14
CDR3 DNA: TGCAGCGGCAATGACCAAACAGGGCGTGATGGCTACACCTTC
CDR3 protein: CSGNDQTGRDGYTF

clone size: -
D gene: -
V gene: TRBV28
J gene: TRBJ1-2
CDR3 length: 13
CDR3 DNA: TGTGCCAGCAGTTCCGACAGAAACTATGGCTACACCTTC
CDR3 protein: CASSSDRNYGYTF

clone size: -
D gene: -
V gene: TRBV6-1
J gene: TRBJ1-2
CDR3 length: 14
CDR3 DNA: TGTGCCAGCAGTGAGATTGACCAGGGTGGTGGCTACACCTTC
CDR3 protein: CASSEIDQGGGYTF

clone size: -
D gene: -
V gene: TRBV11-2
J gene: TRBJ1-6
CDR3 length: 17
CDR3 DNA: TGTGCCAGCAGCTTAGTCGCACAGTCTTCCTATAATTCACCCCTCCACTTT
CDR3 protein: CASSLVAQSSYNSPLHF

clone size: -
D gene: TRBD1
V gene: TRBV19
J gene: TRBJ2-5
CDR3 length: 14
CDR3 DNA: TGTGCCAGTAGTGCACAGGGGGCCGAAGAGACCCAGTACTTC
CDR3 protein: CASSAQGAEETQYF

clone size: -
D gene: -
V gene: TRBV3-1/TRBV3-2
J gene: TRBJ2-1
CDR3 length: 14
CDR3 DNA: TGTGCCAGCACCCGACTAGGAGGAAACAATGAGCAGTTCTTC
CDR3 protein: CASTRLGGNNEQFF

clone size: -
D gene: -
V gene: TRBV24-1
J gene: TRBJ1-2
CDR3 length: 15
CDR3 DNA: TGTGCCACCAGTGATCCCGATTCCGAGGTCTATGGCTACACCTTC
CDR3 protein: CATSDPDSEVYGYTF

clone size: -
D gene: -
V gene: TRBV6-5
J gene: TRBJ2-3
CDR3 length: 15
CDR3 DNA: TGTGCCAGCAGAGTCCCCAGGGGGGATACAGATACGCAGTATTTT
CDR3 protein: CASRVPRGDTDTQYF

clone size: -
D gene: TRBD1
V gene: TRBV5-1
J gene: TRBJ1-1
CDR3 length: 14
CDR3 DNA: TGTGCCAGCGGAAGATCGACAGGGAACGCCGAAGCTTTCTTT
CDR3 protein: CASGRSTGNAEAFF

clone size: -
D gene: TRBD1
V gene: TRBV2
J gene: TRBJ1-1
CDR3 length: 15
CDR3 DNA: TGTGCCAGCAGTGATATTGGTGGGACAGGTACTGCGGCTTTCTTT
CDR3 protein: CASSDIGGTGTAAFF

clone size: -
D gene: TRBD1
V gene: TRBV6-5
J gene: TRBJ1-2
CDR3 length: 12
CDR3 DNA: TGTGCCAGCAGGAGACAGGGAGGTGGCTACACCTTC
CDR3 protein: CASRRQGGGYTF

clone size: -
D gene: TRBD1
V gene: TRBV6-9
J gene: TRBJ1-5
CDR3 length: 19
CDR3 DNA: TGTGCCAGAGCTACGCTTAATGACAGGGAAGCCGTGGGCAATCAGCCCCAGCATTTT
CDR3 protein: CARATLNDREAVGNQPQHF

clone size: -
D gene: -
V gene: TRBV28
J gene: TRBJ1-6
CDR3 length: 19
CDR3 DNA: TGTGCCAGCAGATCACGACACACTGAGACATACTCCTATAATTCACCCCTCCACTTT
CDR3 protein: CASRSRHTETYSYNSPLHF

clone size: few
D gene: TRBD1
V gene: TRBV27
J gene: TRBJ1-1
CDR3 length: 14
CDR3 DNA: TGTGCCAGCAGTCTCGACAGGGGATACACTGAAGCTTTCTTT
CDR3 protein: CASSLDRGYTEAFF

clone size: -
D gene: TRBD1
V gene: TRBV6-5
J gene: TRBJ1-1
CDR3 length: 14
CDR3 DNA: TGTGCCAACAGAGCGACAGGGATGAACACTGAAGCTTTCTTT
CDR3 protein: CANRATGMNTEAFF

clone size: -
D gene: -
V gene: TRBV19
J gene: TRBJ1-5
CDR3 length: 13
CDR3 DNA: TGTGCCAGTAGTATCGCCGGGTTTCAGCCCCAGCATTTT
CDR3 protein: CASSIAGFQPQHF

clone size: -
D gene: -
V gene: TRBV6-5
J gene: TRBJ1-3
CDR3 length: 12
CDR3 DNA: TGTGCCAGCAGTTACTCGGGCAGCGGCATATATTTT
CDR3 protein: CASSYSGSGIYF

clone size: -
D gene: -
V gene: TRBV6-5
J gene: TRBJ1-3
CDR3 length: 14
CDR3 DNA: TGTGCCAGCAGGGGGGGGCAGGGTTGGAACACCATATATTTT
CDR3 protein: CASRGGQGWNTIYF

clone size: -
D gene: -
V gene: TRBV3-1/TRBV3-2
J gene: TRBJ1-5
CDR3 length: 15
CDR3 DNA: TGTGCCAGCAGCCAAGATGGGAGGTGGGGTCAGCCCCAGCATTTT
CDR3 protein: CASSQDGRWGQPQHF

clone size: -
D gene: -
V gene: TRBV27
J gene: TRBJ2-1
CDR3 length: 14
CDR3 DNA: TGTGCCAGCAGCTCGGGGGACAGAGGGAATGAGCAGTTCTTC
CDR3 protein: CASSSGDRGNEQFF

clone size: -
D gene: TRBD1
V gene: TRBV7-2
J gene: TRBJ2-1
CDR3 length: 14
CDR3 DNA: TGTGCCAGCAGCACCGGACAGGGGGTGTTTCGGCAGTTCTTC
CDR3 protein: CASSTGQGVFRQFF

clone size: few
D gene: TRBD1
V gene: TRBV7-8
J gene: TRBJ1-2
CDR3 length: 14
CDR3 DNA: TGTGCCAGCAGCTTAGCGCAGGGGGACTATGGCTACACCTTC
CDR3 protein: CASSLAQGDYGYTF

clone size: -
D gene: TRBD1
V gene: TRBV25-1
J gene: TRBJ1-4
CDR3 length: 16
CDR3 DNA: TGTGCCAGCAGTGCCTGGACAGGGGACGGGATTGAAAAACTGTTTTTT
CDR3 protein: CASSAWTGDGIEKLFF

clone size: -
D gene: -
V gene: TRBV19
J gene: TRBJ1-3
CDR3 length: 15
CDR3 DNA: TGTGCCAGTAGCATATGGGGAGACCCTGGAAACACCATATATTTT
CDR3 protein: CASSIWGDPGNTIYF

clone size: -
D gene: TRBD1
V gene: TRBV2
J gene: TRBJ2-1
CDR3 length: 16
CDR3 DNA: TGTGCCAGCAGAGCTGTACAGGGGGCAGGTTACAATGAGCAGTTCTTC
CDR3 protein: CASRAVQGAGYNEQFF

clone size: -
D gene: -
V gene: TRBV18
J gene: TRBJ2-1
CDR3 length: 11
CDR3 DNA: TGTGCCAGCTCACCAAAGAGGGAGCAGTTCTTC
CDR3 protein: CASSPKREQFF

clone size: once
D gene: TRBD1
V gene: TRBV28
J gene: TRBJ1-3
CDR3 length: 16
CDR3 DNA: TGTGCCAGCAGGGACGGACAGGGAGTCTCTGGAAACACCATATATTTT
CDR3 protein: CASRDGQGVSGNTIYF

clone size: -
D gene: TRBD1
V gene: TRBV18
J gene: TRBJ2-3
CDR3 length: 15
CDR3 DNA: TGTGCCAGCTCACCGTCACAGGGGGGTGTGGATACGCAGTATTTT
CDR3 protein: CASSPSQGGVDTQYF

clone size: -
D gene: -
V gene: TRBV6-5
J gene: TRBJ1-1
CDR3 length: 14
CDR3 DNA: TGTGCCAGCAGTTCGTTGGGGGCCGGTACTGAAGCTTTCTTT
CDR3 protein: CASSSLGAGTEAFF

clone size: -
D gene: -
V gene: TRBV7-8
J gene: TRBJ2-1
CDR3 length: 16
CDR3 DNA: TGTGCCAGCAGCTTAGTTGGCGACCCGAGGAGCAATGAGCAGTTCTTC
CDR3 protein: CASSLVGDPRSNEQFF

clone size: -
D gene: TRBD1
V gene: TRBV3-1/TRBV3-2
J gene: TRBJ1-2
CDR3 length: 17
CDR3 DNA: TGTGCCAGCAGCCGACAGGGTCTGGACTTCGCCGAATATGGCTACACCTTC
CDR3 protein: CASSRQGLDFAEYGYTF

clone size: -
D gene: TRBD1
V gene: TRBV3-1/TRBV3-2
J gene: TRBJ1-4
CDR3 length: 17
CDR3 DNA: TGTGCCAGCAGCCTCTACAGGGGAGCTTTGGCTAATGAAAAACTGTTTTTT
CDR3 protein: CASSLYRGALANEKLFF

clone size: few
D gene: TRBD2
V gene: TRBV9
J gene: TRBJ2-1
CDR3 length: 17
CDR3 DNA: TGTGCCAGCAGCGTTACTAGCGGGAGTTCGTCCTACAATGAGCAGTTCTTC
CDR3 protein: CASSVTSGSSSYNEQFF

clone size: -
D gene: TRBD1
V gene: TRBV7-9
J gene: TRBJ2-6
CDR3 length: 19
CDR3 DNA: TGTGCCAGCAGCTTAGCTTTGGGACAGATGCTCTCTGGGGCCAACGTCCTGACTTTC
CDR3 protein: CASSLALGQMLSGANVLTF

clone size: -
D gene: -
V gene: TRBV5-1
J gene: TRBJ1-3
CDR3 length: 16
CDR3 DNA: TGCGCCAGCAGCTACGAGGGTACCAACGCTGGAAACACCATATATTTT
CDR3 protein: CASSYEGTNAGNTIYF

clone size: -
D gene: TRBD2
V gene: TRBV11-2
J gene: TRBJ2-1
CDR3 length: 16
CDR3 DNA: TGTGCCAGCAGCTTAGGCCACCAGATCGGGGGGGATGAGCAGTTCTTC
CDR3 protein: CASSLGHQIGGDEQFF

clone size: -
D gene: -
V gene: TRBV6-5
J gene: TRBJ1-1
CDR3 length: 13
CDR3 DNA: TGTGCCAGCAGTACGACAGACAGGAAGAGGGCTTTCTTT
CDR3 protein: CASSTTDRKRAFF

clone size: -
D gene: -
V gene: TRBV7-2
J gene: TRBJ1-2
CDR3 length: 13
CDR3 DNA: TGTGCCAGCAGCTCCACACCGGGCTATGGCTACACCTTC
CDR3 protein: CASSSTPGYGYTF

clone size: -
D gene: TRBD1
V gene: TRBV7-8
J gene: TRBJ1-5
CDR3 length: 13
CDR3 DNA: TGTGCCAGCAGCTCTCCAGGGGGCCCGCCCCAGCATTTT
CDR3 protein: CASSSPGGPPQHF

clone size: once
D gene: -
V gene: TRBV6-6
J gene: TRBJ2-1
CDR3 length: 13
CDR3 DNA: TGTGCCAGCATGGGTCCTAGCGATCGTGAGCAGTTCTTC
CDR3 protein: CASMGPSDREQFF

clone size: -
D gene: TRBD2
V gene: TRBV5-1
J gene: TRBJ2-2
CDR3 length: 18
CDR3 DNA: TGCGCCAGCAGCCCGGGACTAGCGGGGGGCCGAAACACCGGGGAGCTGTTTTTT
CDR3 protein: CASSPGLAGGRNTGELFF

clone size: many
D gene: TRBD1
V gene: TRBV28
J gene: TRBJ1-5
CDR3 length: 19
CDR3 DNA: TGTGCCAGCAGTTTACGGATAAGGCGTGGACAGGATAGCAATCAGCCCCAGCATTTT
CDR3 protein: CASSLRIRRGQDSNQPQHF

clone size: few
D gene: TRBD1
V gene: TRBV10-1
J gene: TRBJ1-4
CDR3 length: 13
CDR3 DNA: TGCGCCACCGAAAAAAACAGGGGTGAAAAACTGTTTTTT
CDR3 protein: CATEKNRGEKLFF

clone size: -
D gene: -
V gene: TRBV5-1
J gene: TRBJ1-2
CDR3 length: 15
CDR3 DNA: TGCGCCAGCAGCTTGGAGCGGGGGATAGCCTATGGCTACACCTTC
CDR3 protein: CASSLERGIAYGYTF

clone size: -
D gene: -
V gene: TRBV14
J gene: TRBJ1-4
CDR3 length: 15
CDR3 DNA: TGTGCCAGCAGCCAATTGGGGGCCCGCAATGAAAAACTGTTTTTT
CDR3 protein: CASSQLGARNEKLFF

clone size: -
D gene: -
V gene: TRBV6-5
J gene: TRBJ1-1
CDR3 length: 13
CDR3 DNA: TGTGCCAGCAGTTTTTATGTGAACACTGAAGCTTTCTTT
CDR3 protein: CASSFYVNTEAFF

clone size: -
D gene: -
V gene: TRBV24-1
J gene: TRBJ2-2
CDR3 length: 16
CDR3 DNA: TGTGCCACCAGTGATTCTTTGACTGCGAACACCGGGGAGCTGTTTTTT
CDR3 protein: CATSDSLTANTGELFF

clone size: -
D gene: -
V gene: TRBV18
J gene: TRBJ1-1
CDR3 length: 14
CDR3 DNA: TGTGCCAGCTCACTACAGGGTACGAACACTGAAGCTTTCTTT
CDR3 protein: CASSLQGTNTEAFF

clone size: -
D gene: TRBD2
V gene: TRBV5-5
J gene: TRBJ2-1
CDR3 length: 14
CDR3 DNA: TGTGCCAGCACCCTACTAGCGGGTTACAATGAGCAGTTCTTC
CDR3 protein: CASTLLAGYNEQFF

clone size: -
D gene: -
V gene: TRBV10-1
J gene: TRBJ1-1
CDR3 length: 14
CDR3 DNA: TGCGCCAGCAGCCGGACACCAATGAACACTGAAGCTTTCTTT
CDR3 protein: CASSRTPMNTEAFF

clone size: -
D gene: TRBD1
V gene: TRBV28
J gene: TRBJ1-1
CDR3 length: 12
CDR3 DNA: TGTGCCAGCGCGGGACAGATCTCTGAAGCTTTCTTT
CDR3 protein: CASAGQISEAFF

clone size: -
D gene: TRBD2
V gene: TRBV27
J gene: TRBJ2-3
CDR3 length: 16
CDR3 DNA: TGTGCCAGCAGCCTCGGGGGGGGGCCCTACACAGATACGCAGTATTTT
CDR3 protein: CASSLGGGPYTDTQYF

clone size: -
D gene: -
V gene: TRBV9
J gene: TRBJ2-3
CDR3 length: 12
CDR3 DNA: TGTGCCAGCAGCGTAGAGCTAGATACGCAGTATTTT
CDR3 protein: CASSVELDTQYF

clone size: -
D gene: -
V gene: TRBV18
J gene: TRBJ1-5
CDR3 length: 13
CDR3 DNA: TGTGCCAGCTCACCACGAGGAGATCAGCCCCAGCATTTT
CDR3 protein: CASSPRGDQPQHF

clone size: -
D gene: TRBD1
V gene: TRBV12-3/TRBV12-4
J gene: TRBJ2-3
CDR3 length: 13
CDR3 DNA: TGTGCCAGCAAGAGGGGGCCGACAGATACGCAGTATTTT
CDR3 protein: CASKRGPTDTQYF

clone size: -
D gene: TRBD2
V gene: TRBV10-3
J gene: TRBJ2-1
CDR3 length: 15
CDR3 DNA: TGTGCCATCAGTTGGACTAGCGGGAGTGTTAATGAGCAGTTCTTC
CDR3 protein: CAISWTSGSVNEQFF